These T cell receptor beta chains were read from a single sample in a study of shared clonotypes between healthy human individuals. Profiling relied on immunoSEQ multiplex PCR, and the TCRdb table lists in-frame clones only, not all of them. The sample shows roughly 2.5 million clones, around nine tenths of them seen only once. The material sequenced was naive CD4+ T cells sorted from blood. The receptors derive from a man younger than 35 in good health. The CDR3 runs from the conserved cysteine through the conserved F or W. A D gene is named only where the DNA matches it firmly. The size entry is marked missing in some rows and otherwise reads once, few, many or a size class.

D,J,V,size,DNA,CDR3
TRBD1,TRBJ1-3,TRBV5-1,.,TGCGCCAGCAGCTTGACAGGGGGCGACTCTGGAAACACCATATATTTT,CASSLTGGDSGNTIYF
.,TRBJ1-5,TRBV15,once,TGTGCCACCAGCAGAGTTTTATCAGGGGATCAGCCCCAGCATTTT,CATSRVLSGDQPQHF
TRBD1,TRBJ1-5,TRBV30,.,TGTGCCTGGAGTGGGAGGGCAGGGGGAAATCAGCCCCAGCATTTT,CAWSGRAGGNQPQHF
.,TRBJ2-7,TRBV27,.,TGTGCCAGCAGTTCCAGGGGAGGCGAGCAGTACTTC,CASSSRGGEQYF
.,TRBJ1-2,TRBV21-1,.,TGTGCCAGCAGCAAAGTGCGGGCACCCTCCTTC,CASSKVRAPSF
TRBD1,TRBJ1-1,TRBV30,.,TGTGCCTGGAGTCGACAGGGGATAAACACTGAAGCTTTCTTT,CAWSRQGINTEAFF
.,TRBJ2-5,TRBV28,.,TGTGCCAGCGAATCTCTGGGGGCCCAGTACTTC,CASESLGAQYF
.,TRBJ1-2,TRBV15,.,TGTGCCACCAGCAGAGACGGAGCTATTGGCTACACCTTC,CATSRDGAIGYTF
TRBD1,TRBJ2-2,TRBV19,.,TGTGCCAGTAGTACAGGGGGCGCATCGAACACCGGGGAGCTGTTTTTT,CASSTGGASNTGELFF
TRBD1,TRBJ2-5,TRBV28,.,TGTGCCAGCAGTAACAGGGGCCAAGAGACCCAGTACTTC,CASSNRGQETQYF
.,TRBJ1-1,TRBV29-1,.,TGCAGCGTTGGGGGGGACGGGTCGCAGACTGAAGCTTTCTTT,CSVGGDGSQTEAFF
.,TRBJ1-2,TRBV5-5,.,TGTGCCAGCAGCACGAGGCCCCCCAACTATGGCTACACCTTC,CASSTRPPNYGYTF
TRBD1,TRBJ2-7,TRBV14,.,TGTGCCAGCAGCCCGACAGGGTTGCGCGAGCAGTACTTC,CASSPTGLREQYF
.,TRBJ1-1,TRBV28,.,TGTGCCAGCAGTAACAGGGATAATTTGGCTGAAGCTTTCTTT,CASSNRDNLAEAFF
.,TRBJ2-3,TRBV5-8,.,TGTGCCAGCAGCAGAGCGGCCAGCACAGATACGCAGTATTTT,CASSRAASTDTQYF
.,TRBJ2-7,TRBV19,.,TGTGCCAGTAGTGGCTCGAGAACCTACGAGCAGTACTTC,CASSGSRTYEQYF
.,TRBJ1-2,TRBV2,.,TGTGCCAGCAGTGAATCGGAGGGACGGGTAAATGGCTACACCTTC,CASSESEGRVNGYTF
.,TRBJ2-7,TRBV29-1,.,TGCAGCGTTGACTGGGGTATTCGGGACGAGCAGTACTTC,CSVDWGIRDEQYF
.,TRBJ1-2,TRBV28,.,TGTGCCAGCAGTTTATACCGGACGGGAAGCTACACCTTC,CASSLYRTGSYTF
.,TRBJ2-2,TRBV10-3,.,TGTGCCATCAGTGTACCGGATATCACCGGGGAGCTGTTTTTT,CAISVPDITGELFF
.,TRBJ2-5,TRBV27,.,TGTGCCAGCAGTTCACTTGTGGGAGAAGCCCAAGAGACCCAGTACTTC,CASSSLVGEAQETQYF
TRBD1,TRBJ1-6,TRBV7-8,.,TGTGCCAGCAGGGCGAGGGACAGGGCACCCCTATCACCCCTCCACTTT,CASRARDRAPLSPLHF
TRBD2,TRBJ2-5,TRBV19,.,TGTGCCAGTAGTATTGGGCTAGCGGGACGTTTTGAGACCCAGTACTTC,CASSIGLAGRFETQYF
TRBD1,TRBJ2-1,TRBV6-6,.,TGTGCCAGCACCCCCGGACAGGGGGCGAATGAGCAGTTCTTC,CASTPGQGANEQFF
.,TRBJ1-1,TRBV6-5,.,TGTGCCAGCAGTCCCCCGGGGGCGAAAGGAGCTTTCTTT,CASSPPGAKGAFF
.,TRBJ2-6,TRBV19,.,TGTGCCAGTAGTATAAGTCCTCAGTGGGGTAGTGGGGCCAACGTCCTGACTTTC,CASSISPQWGSGANVLTF
.,TRBJ1-1,TRBV6-1,.,TGTGCCAGCAGTGAGACCACACGGGGATTGAACACTGAAGCTTTCTTT,CASSETTRGLNTEAFF
.,TRBJ1-3,TRBV5-1,.,TGCGCCAGCAGCTTGGGACAGGCCTCTGGAAACACCATATATTTT,CASSLGQASGNTIYF
.,TRBJ1-2,TRBV6-5,once,TGTGCCAGCAGCACCGGGTCCAGAGGAAGCTACACCTTC,CASSTGSRGSYTF
.,TRBJ2-7,TRBV9,.,TGTGCCAGCAGCGTAGCAGGGGAGTACGAGCAGTACTTC,CASSVAGEYEQYF
TRBD2,TRBJ2-5,TRBV7-3,.,TGTGCCAGCAGCCGTCTCGGCGGGGGGGCACGAGAGACCCAGTACTTC,CASSRLGGGARETQYF
TRBD1,TRBJ2-7,TRBV4-1,.,TGCGCCAGCAGCCAAGAGGGGGGTGGGGCGGACAGGGCCTACGAGCAGTACTTC,CASSQEGGGADRAYEQYF
TRBD2,TRBJ2-1,TRBV5-4,.,TGTGCCAGCAGTCCCGGGACTAGCCTTTACAATGAGCAGTTCTTC,CASSPGTSLYNEQFF
.,TRBJ2-7,TRBV5-4,.,TGTGCCAGCAGCCGACAGATACGGGTCTACGAGCAGTACTTC,CASSRQIRVYEQYF
TRBD1,TRBJ2-7,TRBV28,.,TGTGCCAGCAGTTTAACGGACAGGGACACCGCCGAGCAGTACTTC,CASSLTDRDTAEQYF
.,TRBJ2-7,TRBV6-1,.,TGTGCCAGCTTTGGGGTTGCGCACGAGCAGTACTTC,CASFGVAHEQYF